The sequence of this TCR beta chain was determined in a study of early T cells in non-severe SARS-CoV-2 infection. Across the study: RNA in bulk from unsorted whole blood was sequenced, and chains were unpaired. Study outcomes and limitations: Matching against VDJdb likely underestimated virus-specific expansions, favoring anti-spike CD8.

This clonotype has only a few counts. Its antigen is not identified. Unique molecular identifiers (one per individual cDNA molecule) were attached. In TCRdb, the 5' RACE reads were re-called with MiXCR into one record per CDR3 protein. The table includes 68,000 or so distinct CDR3 sequences, about a tenth detected once. CDR1 and CDR2 from the germline V gene are GTSNPN and SVGIG (reference sequence). The CDR3 is 13 residues long. The ends were cut back, 4 bases at V and 4 bases at J, with 13 bases in the middle. The receptor was derived from an adult who was a healthcare worker with PCR-confirmed SARS-CoV-2 infection or an uninfected control (not recorded which). The V and J genes are TRBV30 and TRBJ1-2; D not certain. The specimen sequenced was whole blood. CDR3 loop: CAWNMATGYGYTF. Here the CDR3 DNA reads TGTGCCTGGAACATGGCAACCGGCTATGGCTACACCTTC.